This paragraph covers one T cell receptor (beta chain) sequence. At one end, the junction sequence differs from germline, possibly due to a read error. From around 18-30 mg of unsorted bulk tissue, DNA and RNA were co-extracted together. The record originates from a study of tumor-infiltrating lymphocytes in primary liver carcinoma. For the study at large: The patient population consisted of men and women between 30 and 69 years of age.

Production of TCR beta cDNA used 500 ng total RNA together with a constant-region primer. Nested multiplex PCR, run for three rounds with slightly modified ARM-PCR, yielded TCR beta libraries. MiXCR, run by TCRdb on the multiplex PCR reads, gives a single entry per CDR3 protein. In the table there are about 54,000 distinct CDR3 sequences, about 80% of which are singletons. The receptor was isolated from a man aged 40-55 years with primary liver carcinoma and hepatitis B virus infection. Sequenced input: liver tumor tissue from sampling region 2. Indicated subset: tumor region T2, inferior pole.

The DNA for the CDR3 is TGTGTCAGCATCCCGGGCTCCCCATCAGATACGCAGTATTTT. Amino acid sequence: CVSIPGSPSDTQYF. This chain links TRBV11-2 with TRBJ2-3; unclear D gene. Looked up from germline, CDR1 is SGHAT and CDR2 is FQNNGV. This CDR3 has 14 amino acids.